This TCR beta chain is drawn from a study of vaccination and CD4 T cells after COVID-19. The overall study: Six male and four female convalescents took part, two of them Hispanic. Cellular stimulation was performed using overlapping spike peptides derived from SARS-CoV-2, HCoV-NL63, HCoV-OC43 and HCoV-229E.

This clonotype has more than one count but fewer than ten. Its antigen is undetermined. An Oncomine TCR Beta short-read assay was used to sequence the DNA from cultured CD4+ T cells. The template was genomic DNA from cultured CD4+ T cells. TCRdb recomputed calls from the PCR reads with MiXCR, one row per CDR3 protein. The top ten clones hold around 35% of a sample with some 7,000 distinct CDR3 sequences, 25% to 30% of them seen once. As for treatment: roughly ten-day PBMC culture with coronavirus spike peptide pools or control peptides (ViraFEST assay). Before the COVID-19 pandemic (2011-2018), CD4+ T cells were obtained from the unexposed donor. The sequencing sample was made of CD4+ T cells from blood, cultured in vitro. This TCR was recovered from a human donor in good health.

CDR3: CASSPTSAYEQYF. The CDR3 nucleotides are TGTGCCAGCAGCCCTACTAGTGCCTACGAGCAGTACTTC. The genes are TRBV7-9 and TRBJ2-7; D perhaps matches TRBD2 (5 bases). Trimming removed 5 bases at V and 2 bases at J, with 10 bases between. The CDR3 has 13 amino acids. Germline-derived CDR1 and CDR2 are SEHNR and FQNEAQ (reference sequence).